Each of the 9 T cell receptor beta chains below was sequenced from the same sample in a study of T-cell reconstitution after alpha-beta-depleted transplantation in children. The library targeted TCRbeta and was prepared with unique molecular identifiers. TCRdb recomputed calls from the PCR reads with MiXCR, one row per CDR3 protein. This table has roughly 200,000 distinct CDR3 sequences, 5.5% to 7% appearing once. The sequencing used PBMCs, collected before TCRalphabeta/CD19-depleted stem cell transplant. The origin of the receptors is a boy between 2 and 15 years old with acute lymphoblastic leukemia, due to receive a stem cell transplant.

At least ten counts were recorded for this clonotype. The rearrangement uses TRBV6-5 and TRBJ1-1, with D tentatively TRBD1 (5 bases). The CDR3 is 14 amino acids. Trimming stripped 1 base from V and 2 bases from J, with 8 bases between. Germline CDR1 MNHEY, CDR2 SVGAGI. Here the CDR3 reads CASSYWGSNTEAFF. In DNA, the CDR3 is TGTGCCAGCAGTTACTGGGGGTCAAACACTGAAGCTTTCTTT.

The chain links TRBV3-1 to TRBJ2-3; 7 nucleotides line up with TRBD2. The CDR3 runs 13 residues. Trimming removed 2 bases from V and 14 bases from J; junction bases left unmatched: 10. Looked up from germline, CDR1 is LGHDT and CDR2 is YNNKEL (reference sequence). The CDR3 nucleotides are TGTGCCAGCAGCCAACTACCGGGACTATCTTGGTATTTT. Translating gives CASSQLPGLSWYF.

Only a few counts were recorded for this clonotype. The chain has TRBV5-1 and TRBJ1-5; no firm D call. Germline loops: CDR1 SGHRS, CDR2 YFSETQ. V was trimmed by 10 bases and J by 7 bases, leaving 15 bases between them. The CDR3 is 12 amino acids. CDR3 loop: CAGPPRRQPQHF. As DNA, the CDR3 is TGCGCCGGGCCCCCTAGAAGGCAGCCCCAGCATTTT.

This clonotype was observed at least ten times. The V gene is TRBV29-1, the J gene TRBJ2-7, with 7 bases fitting TRBD1. The length of the CDR3 is 12 residues. Germline V gives CDR1 SQVTM, CDR2 ANQGSEA. The J segment lost 7 bases and the V segment lost 5 bases, leaving 8 bases of the junction unmatched. Here the CDR3 reads CSVRGQEKEQYF. In DNA form, the CDR3 reads TGCAGCGTTCGAGGACAGGAAAAGGAGCAGTACTTC.

This clonotype appeared many times. The J gene is TRBJ2-2, the V gene TRBV29-1, with 7 bases identical to TRBD1. V dropped 6 bases and J dropped 5; count of bases not matched to a gene: 9. The CDR3 is made up of 14 amino acids. CDR1 SQVTM and CDR2 ANQGSEA come from the germline V gene. CDR3 protein: CSVAPTGLTGELFF. DNA for the CDR3: TGCAGCGTCGCCCCGACAGGGCTTACCGGGGAGCTGTTTTTT.

At least ten counts were recorded for this clonotype. J is TRBJ2-1 and V is TRBV28; D ambiguous. This CDR3 region has 12 residues. Germline-derived CDR1 and CDR2 are MDHEN and SYDVKM. Trimming took off 3 bases at V and 10 bases at J, with 10 bases between the two ends. The CDR3 loop reads CASSLQDWEQFF. For the CDR3, the DNA is TGTGCCAGCAGTTTGCAAGACTGGGAGCAGTTCTTC.

This clonotype has ten or more counts. CDR3 protein: CSVVESVGETQYF. For the CDR3, the DNA is TGCAGCGTTGTAGAGTCCGTCGGGGAGACCCAGTACTTC. This chain joins TRBV29-1 and TRBJ2-5; no clear D gene. Germline V gene data show CDR1 as SQVTM and CDR2 as ANQGSEA. The V and J ends lost 4 bases and 5 bases respectively, with 14 bases between them. The CDR3 is 13 residues long.

This clonotype was seen repeatedly, ten times or more. The rearrangement uses TRBV29-1 and TRBJ2-3, with D hard to call. This CDR3 has 12 residues. Germline loops: CDR1 SQVTM, CDR2 ANQGSEA. V gave up 4 bases and J gave up 2 bases, with 7 bases separating them. Here the CDR3 DNA reads TGCAGCGTTGCTGACCTCACAGATACGCAGTATTTT. Its protein product is CSVADLTDTQYF.

This clonotype has at least ten counts. The chain links TRBV30 to TRBJ2-3, with D hard to call. This CDR3 has 12 residues. The V gene's germline CDR1 is GTSNPN and CDR2 SVGIG (reference sequence). Deletions cut 1 base from V and 10 bases from J, with 12 bases between. The CDR3 nucleotides are TGTGCCTGGAGTGGACATCTATCTCCGCAGTATTTT. It is translated as CAWSGHLSPQYF.